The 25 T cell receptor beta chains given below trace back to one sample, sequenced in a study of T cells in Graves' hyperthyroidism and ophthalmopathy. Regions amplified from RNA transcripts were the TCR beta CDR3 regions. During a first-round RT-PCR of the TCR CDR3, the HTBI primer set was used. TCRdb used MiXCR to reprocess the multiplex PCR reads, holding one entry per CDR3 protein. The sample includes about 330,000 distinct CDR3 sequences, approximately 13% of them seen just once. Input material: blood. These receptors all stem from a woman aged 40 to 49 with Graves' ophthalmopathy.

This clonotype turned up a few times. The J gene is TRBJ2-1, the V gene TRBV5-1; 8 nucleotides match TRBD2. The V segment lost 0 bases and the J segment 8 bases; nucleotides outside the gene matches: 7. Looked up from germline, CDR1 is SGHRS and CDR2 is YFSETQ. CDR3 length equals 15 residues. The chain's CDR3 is CASSLESSGSHEQFF. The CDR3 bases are TGCGCCAGCAGCTTGGAGTCTAGCGGGTCCCATGAGCAGTTCTTC.

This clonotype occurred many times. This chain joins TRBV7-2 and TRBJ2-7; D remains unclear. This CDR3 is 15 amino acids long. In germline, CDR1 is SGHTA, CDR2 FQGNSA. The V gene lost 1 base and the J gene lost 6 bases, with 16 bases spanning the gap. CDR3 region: CASSLVVGGLGEQYF. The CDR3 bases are TGTGCCAGCAGCTTAGTAGTTGGCGGTTTAGGCGAGCAGTACTTC.

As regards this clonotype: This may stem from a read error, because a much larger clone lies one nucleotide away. The CDR3: CASSSLGGPNLPLHF. CDR3 nucleotide sequence: TGTGCCAGCAGCTCGTTGGGGGGTCCCAATTTACCCCTCCACTTT. This chain connects TRBV11-1 to TRBJ1-6; D possibly corresponds to TRBD1 (5 bases). This CDR3 is 15 amino acids long. Germline CDR1 is SGHAT and CDR2 is FQDESV (reference sequence).

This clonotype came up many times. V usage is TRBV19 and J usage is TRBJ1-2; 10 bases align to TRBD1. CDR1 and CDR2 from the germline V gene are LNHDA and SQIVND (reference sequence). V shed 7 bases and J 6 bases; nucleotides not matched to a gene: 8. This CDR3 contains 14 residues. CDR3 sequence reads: CASNIMTGGDGYTF. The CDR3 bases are TGTGCCAGTAACATCATGACAGGGGGCGATGGCTACACCTTC.

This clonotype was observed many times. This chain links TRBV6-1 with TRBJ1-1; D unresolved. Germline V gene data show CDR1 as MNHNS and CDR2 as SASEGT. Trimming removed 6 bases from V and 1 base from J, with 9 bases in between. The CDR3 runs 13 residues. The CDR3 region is CASSGNRNTEAFF. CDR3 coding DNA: TGTGCCAGCAGCGGGAACAGGAACACTGAAGCTTTCTTT.

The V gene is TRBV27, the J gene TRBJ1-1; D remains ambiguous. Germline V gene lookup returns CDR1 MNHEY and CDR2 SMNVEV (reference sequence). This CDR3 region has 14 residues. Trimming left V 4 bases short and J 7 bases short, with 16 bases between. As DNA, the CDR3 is TGTGCCAGCAGTTCGAGCGACAATTCTAATGAAGCTTTCTTT. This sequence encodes CASSSSDNSNEAFF.

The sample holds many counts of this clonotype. This CDR3 is CASSSSVAGPYEQYF. CDR3 nucleotides: TGTGCCAGCAGTTCCTCCGTCGCAGGGCCCTACGAGCAGTACTTC. The rearrangement uses TRBV27 and TRBJ2-7; possibly TRBD1 for D (5 bases). The CDR3 sequence is 15 residues long. The V end was cut by 4 bases, the J end by 2 bases, with 15 bases between. Looked up from germline, CDR1 is MNHEY and CDR2 is SMNVEV (reference sequence).

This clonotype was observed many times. CDR3 region: CSGTGGQGYTF. As DNA, the CDR3 is TGCAGTGGAACAGGGGGCCAGGGCTACACCTTC. This chain links TRBV20-1 with TRBJ1-2; TRBD1 matches 9 bases. The J segment lost 8 bases and the V segment lost 7 bases, leaving 5 bases of the junction unmatched. Germline V lookup: CDR1 DFQATT, CDR2 SNEGSKA (reference sequence). CDR3 length: 11 amino acids.

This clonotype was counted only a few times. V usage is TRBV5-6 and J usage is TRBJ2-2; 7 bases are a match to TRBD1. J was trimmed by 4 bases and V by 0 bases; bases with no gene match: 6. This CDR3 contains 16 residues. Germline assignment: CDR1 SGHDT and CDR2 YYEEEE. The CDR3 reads CASSLVLRGLTGELFF. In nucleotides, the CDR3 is TGTGCCAGCAGCTTGGTATTGAGGGGGCTCACCGGGGAGCTGTTTTTT.

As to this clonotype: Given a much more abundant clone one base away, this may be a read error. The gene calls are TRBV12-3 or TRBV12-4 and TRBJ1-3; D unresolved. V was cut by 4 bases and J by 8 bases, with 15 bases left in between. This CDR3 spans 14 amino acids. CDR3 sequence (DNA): TGTGCCAGCAGTTCTCTTCTAGTTCGGGACACCATATATTTT. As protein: CASSSLLVRDTIYF.

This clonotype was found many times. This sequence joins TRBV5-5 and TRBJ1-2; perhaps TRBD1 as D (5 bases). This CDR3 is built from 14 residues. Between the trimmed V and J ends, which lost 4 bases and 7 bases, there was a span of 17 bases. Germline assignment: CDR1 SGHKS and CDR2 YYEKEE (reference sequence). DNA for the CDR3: TGTGCCAGCAGCCACCCCGGGGCTCCCTCTGGCTACACCTTC. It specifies CASSHPGAPSGYTF.

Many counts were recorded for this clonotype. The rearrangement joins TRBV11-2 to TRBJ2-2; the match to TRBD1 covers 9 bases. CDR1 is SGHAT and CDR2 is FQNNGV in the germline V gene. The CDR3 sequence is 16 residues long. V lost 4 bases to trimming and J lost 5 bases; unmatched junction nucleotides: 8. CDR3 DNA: TGTGCCAGCAGCTCCTGGGACAGGGCAGTTACCGGGGAGCTGTTTTTT. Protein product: CASSSWDRAVTGELFF.

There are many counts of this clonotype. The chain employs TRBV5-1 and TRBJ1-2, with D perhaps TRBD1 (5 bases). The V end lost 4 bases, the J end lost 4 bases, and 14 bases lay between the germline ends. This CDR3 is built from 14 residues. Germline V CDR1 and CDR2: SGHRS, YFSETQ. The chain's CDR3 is CASSPGTVTYGYTF. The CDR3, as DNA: TGCGCCAGCAGCCCCGGGACCGTCACCTATGGCTACACCTTC.

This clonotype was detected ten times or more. CDR3 protein: CSVDPSGVGDEQFF. CDR3 in DNA: TGCAGCGTTGATCCTTCGGGGGTCGGGGATGAGCAGTTCTTC. The V gene is TRBV29-1, the J gene TRBJ2-1, with D maybe TRBD2 (6 bases). Germline V gives CDR1 SQVTM, CDR2 ANQGSEA. The CDR3 runs 14 residues. V gave up 3 bases and J gave up 8 bases, with 17 bases separating them.

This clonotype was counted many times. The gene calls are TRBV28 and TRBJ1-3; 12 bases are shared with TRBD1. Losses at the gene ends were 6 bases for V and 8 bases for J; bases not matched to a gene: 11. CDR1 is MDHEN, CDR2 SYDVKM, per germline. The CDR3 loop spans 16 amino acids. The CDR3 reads CASRKPGQGAPYTIYF. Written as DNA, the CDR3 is TGTGCCAGCAGAAAACCGGGACAGGGGGCGCCATACACCATATATTTT.

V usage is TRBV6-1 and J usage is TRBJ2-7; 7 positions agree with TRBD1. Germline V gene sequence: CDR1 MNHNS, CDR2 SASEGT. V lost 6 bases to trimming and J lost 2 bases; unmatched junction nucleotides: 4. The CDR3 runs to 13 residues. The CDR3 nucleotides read TGTGCCAGCAGACAGGGGATAGCCTACGAGCAGTACTTC. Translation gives CASRQGIAYEQYF.

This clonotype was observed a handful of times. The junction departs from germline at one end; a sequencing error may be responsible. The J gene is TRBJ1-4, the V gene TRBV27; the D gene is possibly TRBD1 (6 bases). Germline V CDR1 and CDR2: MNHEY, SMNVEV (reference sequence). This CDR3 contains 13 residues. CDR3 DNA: TGTGCCAGCAGTTGGGGGGCTAATGAAGAACTGTTTTTT. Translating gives CASSWGANEELFF.

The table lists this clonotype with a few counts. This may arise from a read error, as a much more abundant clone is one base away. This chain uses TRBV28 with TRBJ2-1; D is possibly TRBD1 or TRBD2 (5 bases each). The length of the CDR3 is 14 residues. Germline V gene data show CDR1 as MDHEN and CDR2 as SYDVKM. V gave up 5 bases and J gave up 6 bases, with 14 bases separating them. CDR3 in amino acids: CASSVLGEGNEQFF. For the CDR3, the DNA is TGTGCCAGCAGTGTACTAGGGGAAGGCAATGAGCAGTTCTTC. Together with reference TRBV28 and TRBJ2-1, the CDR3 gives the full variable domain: DVKVTQSSRYLVKRTGEKVFLECVQDMDHENMFWYRQDPGLGLRLIYFSYDVKMKEKGDIPEGYSVSREKKERFSLILESASTNQTSMYLCASSVLGEGNEQFFGPGTRLTVL.

The CDR3 sequence is CASRRTGLPQETQYF. In DNA form, the CDR3 reads TGCGCCAGCAGGAGGACAGGGCTTCCGCAAGAGACCCAGTACTTC. The V call is TRBV5-1, the J call TRBJ2-5, with 8 bases fitting TRBD1. The junction had 8 bases not matched to a gene; V was cut back by 5 bases and J by 2 bases. The CDR3 extends over 15 amino acids. Germline V CDR1 and CDR2: SGHRS, YFSETQ.

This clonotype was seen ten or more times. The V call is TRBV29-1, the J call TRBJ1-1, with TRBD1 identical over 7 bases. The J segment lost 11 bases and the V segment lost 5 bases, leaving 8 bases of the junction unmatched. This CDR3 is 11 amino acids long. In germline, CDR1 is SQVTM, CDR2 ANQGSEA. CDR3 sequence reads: CSVTHLQGAFF. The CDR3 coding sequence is TGCAGCGTTACTCATCTACAGGGGGCTTTCTTT. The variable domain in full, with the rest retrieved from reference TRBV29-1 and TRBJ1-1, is SAVISQKPSRDICQRGTSLTIQCQVDSQVTMMFWYRQQPGQSLTLIATANQGSEATYESGFVIDKFPISRPNLTFSTLTVSNMSPEDSSIYLCSVTHLQGAFFGQGTRLTVV.

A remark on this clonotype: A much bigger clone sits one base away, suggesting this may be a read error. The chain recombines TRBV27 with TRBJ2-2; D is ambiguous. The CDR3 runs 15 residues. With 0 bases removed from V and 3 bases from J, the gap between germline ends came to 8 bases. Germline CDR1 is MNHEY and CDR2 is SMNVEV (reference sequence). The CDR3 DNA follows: TGTGCCAGCAGTTTATCCGTCGGGCACACCGGGGAGCTGTTTTTT. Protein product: CASSLSVGHTGELFF.

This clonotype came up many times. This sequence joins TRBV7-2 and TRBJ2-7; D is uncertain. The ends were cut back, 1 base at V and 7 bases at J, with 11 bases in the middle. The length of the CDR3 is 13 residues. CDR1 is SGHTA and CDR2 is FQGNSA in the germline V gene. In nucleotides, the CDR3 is TGTGCCAGCAGCTTAGGGTCCGCCCGGGAGCAGTACTTC. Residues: CASSLGSAREQYF.

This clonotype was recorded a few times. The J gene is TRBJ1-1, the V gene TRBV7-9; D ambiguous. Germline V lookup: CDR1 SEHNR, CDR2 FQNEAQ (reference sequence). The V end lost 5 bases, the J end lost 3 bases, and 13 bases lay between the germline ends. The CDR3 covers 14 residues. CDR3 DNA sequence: TGTGCCAGCAGCGCCACACGAGGAGACACTGAAGCTTTCTTT. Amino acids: CASSATRGDTEAFF. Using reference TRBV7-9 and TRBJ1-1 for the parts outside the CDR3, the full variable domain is DTGVSQNPRHKITKRGQNVTFRCDPISEHNRLYWYRQTLGQGPEFLTYFQNEAQLEKSRLLSDRFSAERPKGSFSTLEIQRTEQGDSAMYLCASSATRGDTEAFFGQGTRLTVV.

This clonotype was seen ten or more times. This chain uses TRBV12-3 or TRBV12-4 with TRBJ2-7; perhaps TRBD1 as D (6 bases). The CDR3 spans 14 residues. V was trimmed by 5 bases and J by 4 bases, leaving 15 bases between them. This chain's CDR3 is CASSTSGGRYEQYF. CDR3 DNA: TGTGCCAGCAGTACTTCTGGGGGCCGATACGAGCAGTACTTC.

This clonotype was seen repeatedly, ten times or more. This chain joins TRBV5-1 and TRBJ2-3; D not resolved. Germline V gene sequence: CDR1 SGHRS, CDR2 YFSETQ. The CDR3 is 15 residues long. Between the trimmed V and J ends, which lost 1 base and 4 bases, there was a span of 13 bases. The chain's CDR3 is CASSLFSAGADTQYF. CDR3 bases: TGCGCCAGCAGCTTGTTCAGCGCCGGCGCAGATACGCAGTATTTT.